The present T cell receptor (beta chain) was sequenced within a study of cytomegalovirus exposure and HLA in healthy donors. Study background: A prior study identified 117 million unique TCR beta sequences from 150 million to 200 million T cells. Overall study findings and caveats: V- and J-gene trimming of TCR beta was linked (in a later analysis) to a missense DCLRE1C variant. According to reports, the classifier identified cytomegalovirus status with high specificity and sensitivity.

Trimming left V 4 bases short and J 5 bases short, with 13 bases between. The germline CDR1 and CDR2 sequences are MNHEY and SMNVEV (reference sequence). This CDR3 is 14 amino acids long. Concerning this clone: Its antigen is as yet unknown.

PCR used 60 Vbeta primers and 13 Jbeta primers. The protocol was immunoSEQ multiplex PCR, while the TCRdb copy is restricted to in-frame clones and leaves out a portion. The sample lists roughly 150,000 clones, 60% to 75% seen once, with 1.5% to 2% in the top ten. The source material was PBMCs. J is TRBJ2-3 and V is TRBV27; maybe TRBD2 (6 bases). This sequence was found in a human donor in good health. The CDR3 protein is CASSSYLALDTQYF. The DNA of the CDR3 is TGTGCCAGCAGTTCATACCTAGCGTTAGATACGCAGTATTTT.